This T cell receptor beta chain was sequenced during a study of identical twins listed by TCRdb under 2016. Looking at the study overall: To test whether fetal clonotypes persist, the study used deep sequencing on TCR alpha and beta repertoires from monozygotic twins, unrelated adults of various ages, and cord blood. To rule out contamination, replicate twin experiments were performed at different times with different library preparation protocols.

Library preparation employed 5' RACE. TCRdb lists the instrument as Illumina HiSeq 2000. A universal primer binding site was introduced by template switching, and a unique molecular identifier was present in the final cDNA, enabling accurate counting of TCR cDNA molecules. First-strand cDNA for TCR alpha and beta chains was synthesized from specific primers in the conserved constant-segment region. To control for contamination, every cDNA library was double barcoded, receiving both a SMART-Mk sample barcode and Illumina barcodes. TruSeq adapter sequences and Illumina sample barcodes were added in two successive PCR steps. The Illumina HiSeq platform was used with custom primers to sequence TCR alpha and beta cDNA libraries. The authors' pipeline ran thus. MiGEC processed the raw reads to extract unique molecular identifiers, while MiXCR was used to determine the CDR3 positions. For each individual, recombination models were inferred using an EM algorithm with the repgenHMM and IGoR tools. The tcR package in R was used for shared clonotype analysis, with sharing normalized by the product of cloneset sizes. Out-of-frame nonproductive sequences were analyzed to study raw recombination free of thymic and clonal selection effects. TCRdb applied fastp at Q25 and MiXCR to the public reads, then kept only in-frame beta chains. Merged by CDR3 protein, the rows form single entries marked with the most common genes and DNA. The V and J calls reflect TCRdb's pipeline rather than the authors' work. Present in this sample are fewer than 900,000 distinct CDR3 sequences, 18% of which were seen just once. The ten largest make up about an eighth of the sample.

CDR1 is given as LGHDT and CDR2 as YNNKEL, both from the germline V gene (reference sequence). After removal of 6 bases from V and 2 bases from J, the junction retains 7 bases not matched to a gene. Reading from cysteine to phenylalanine, the CDR3 counts 16 amino acids. Kept here is only the CDR3 DNA, which spans 48 bases and is read in frame from base 1. On this clonotype itself: This clone's antigen is unknown. Base qualities are not provided; no much larger clone lies one nucleotide away.

General findings and caveats noted by the study authors: Invariant T cells such as MAIT and iNKT could partly confound zero-insertion analyses, though diverse VJ usage argued against this for most clonotypes. Recombination models systematically underestimated out-of-frame TCR alpha sharing in monozygotic twins but agreed with sharing between unrelated individuals. Fewer insertions were carried by abundant cord blood beta clonotypes; a weaker similar trend was observed in young adult naive repertoires, while no such trend was observed in memory repertoires. Because the same donors could not be followed over many years, conclusions were based on cross-sectional statistical analysis. Compared with coincidental sharing between unrelated individuals, out-of-frame TCR alpha sequences shared between twins had an excess of sequences with low generation probability. In beta out-of-frame sequences, excess twin sharing was weaker, because having fewer shared sequences lowered the signal-to-noise ratio.

Every donor in the study was a healthy Caucasian. Three pairs of female monozygotic twins, all aged 18 to 29 years, were included in the twin cohort. Peripheral blood mononuclear cells were the source from which RNA for the TCR libraries was isolated. The data were also submitted as part of a second study, on T cells expressing NK-cell markers. In that second paper, the authors write: In sorted CD3+CD56+NKG2C+, CD3+CD56+NKG2C- and CD3+CD56-NKG2C+ T-cell subsets from several donors, TCR beta-chain repertoires were profiled. Among the eight sequenced donors, seven were HCMV-seropositive and one was HCMV-seronegative. In several experiments an anti-gammadeltaTCR antibody was added to restrict sorting to alphabetaTCR-expressing T cells. In six donors, the dominant CD3+CD56+NKG2C+ clonotypes were among the top 10 CD8+ clonotypes and accounted for about 1.0-7.5% of CD8+ T cells. Those dominant clonotypes were again the most abundant among CD3+CD56-NKG2C+ cells in a few donors, at 28.3-60.1%. Whether the expanded NKG2C-expressing T cell clones were specific for HCMV antigens was left unclear. The eight sequenced donors were randomly selected healthy volunteers, three men and five women. To determine HCMV serostatus, a commercial ELISA kit was used to detect HCMV-specific IgG in serum. Bulk peripheral blood T-cell repertoires were additionally sequenced from unsorted PBMC for over 5 donors. MIGEC handled demultiplexing of the reads and grouping by UMI, while MiTCR was used to assemble and quantify clonotypes. To exclude erroneous sequences, any TCR cDNA sequence not supported by at least two reads was discarded. The tcR package was used for downstream repertoire analysis, with clonotypes matched between fractions based on CDR3 nucleotide sequence plus V segment. VDJmatch was used to annotate antigen specificity against VDJdb, with one amino acid substitution in CDR3 allowed.

The receptor comes from a woman aged 18-29 years in good health. The specimen was PBMCs. The chain employs TRBV3-1 and TRBJ1-4; TRBD1 lines up with 9 middle nucleotides. The nucleotides read TGTGCCAGCAGTTCGGACAGGGGTAGGACTAATGAAAAACTGTTTTTT. Its translation reads: CASSSDRGRTNEKLFF.